This T cell receptor beta chain derives from a study of PD-1 blockade in classical Hodgkin lymphoma. Study information: Patients were dosed intravenously with nivolumab at 3 mg/kg every 2 weeks.

For this clone: The antigen is not known.

Indicated time point: cycle 4 day 1 (C4D1), after more than five weeks of nivolumab. Each of the patients experienced relapse following autologous stem cell transplantation, and their brentuximab vedotin exposure differed. Best responses fell into complete response, partial response or progressive disease. Clones were sequenced by immunoSEQ multiplex PCR, and TCRdb holds only the in-frame ones, with some missing. The sample has tens of thousands of clones; 88% are singletons. General study points: Exclusion was the outcome for patients who began nivolumab under 1 year after ASCT.

CDR3 length: 14 residues. The germline V gene encodes CDR1 SGHRS and CDR2 YFSETQ. V usage is TRBV5-1 and J usage is TRBJ2-5; the match to TRBD1 covers 9 bases. The DNA end lines up better with TRBJ2-7; the J call may be wrong. This TCR derives from a human donor with classical Hodgkin lymphoma. The specimen comprised peripheral blood mononuclear cells (PBMCs), sampled before the fourth cycle of nivolumab. CDR3 in DNA: TGCGCCAGCAGCCTGGGACAGGGATACTACGAGCAGTACTTC. Translation gives CASSLGQGYYEQYF.